The 20 T cell receptor beta chains below all came from one sample that was sequenced in a study of T-cell memory formation after mild COVID-19 (dated by TCRdb to about 2021). Libraries were constructed by 5' RACE. The sample was run on an Illumina NovaSeq 6000. TCRdb reanalyzed the raw reads on its own, using fastp at Q25 for trimming and MiXCR for clone calling, and kept in-frame beta chains. Each entry merges the rows of one CDR3 protein and shows their most common DNA and genes. This sample lists approximately 290,000 distinct CDR3 sequences; less than 20% were detected once. The top ten clonotypes cover roughly 21% of the sample. The sample taken for sequencing was PBMCs or a T cell subset sorted from them (not recorded which). All receptors derive from a man between 18 and 29 years old who had mild COVID-19 (a few samples of this study predate the infection). The sample titles of this study are shuffled in the database, so cell type and time point are left out; the donor was told from shared clones.

This rearrangement joins TRBV29-1 to TRBJ1-1, with D possibly TRBD1 on 5 matching bases. Trimming took off 0 bases at V and 3 bases at J, with 14 bases between the two ends. Germline-derived CDR1 and CDR2 are SQVTM and ANQGSEA. The CDR3 extends over 15 amino acids. The CDR3 spells CSVEDWGEDYTEAFF. The DNA of the CDR3 is TGCAGCGTTGAAGATTGGGGGGAGGATTACACTGAAGCTTTCTTT. Combining the CDR3 with reference TRBV29-1 and TRBJ1-1 gives the whole variable domain SAVISQKPSRDICQRGTSLTIQCQVDSQVTMMFWYRQQPGQSLTLIATANQGSEATYESGFVIDKFPISRPNLTFSTLTVSNMSPEDSSIYLCSVEDWGEDYTEAFFGQGTRLTVV.

Many counts were recorded for this clonotype. The chain recombines TRBV7-3 with TRBJ2-5, with no clear D. Deletions cut 5 bases from V and 4 bases from J, with 8 bases between. Germline-derived CDR1 and CDR2 are SGHTA and FQGTGA. The length of the CDR3 is 12 residues. In DNA form, the CDR3 reads TGTGCCAGCAGCCCATCTGGAGAGACCCAGTACTTC. It yields the protein CASSPSGETQYF.

This chain connects TRBV27 to TRBJ1-6; D unclear. CDR1 MNHEY and CDR2 SMNVEV come from the germline V gene (reference sequence). The length of the CDR3 is 15 residues. V was cut by 2 bases and J by 5 bases, with 10 bases left in between. The CDR3 reads CASSLRSENNSPLHF. In DNA form, the CDR3 reads TGTGCCAGCAGTTTAAGGTCAGAAAATAATTCACCCCTCCACTTT.

This clonotype came up a few times. The J gene is TRBJ2-3, the V gene TRBV4-3; D is perhaps TRBD2 (6 bases). V lost 1 base, J lost 4 bases, and 9 bases lay in between. Germline loops: CDR1 LGHNA, CDR2 YSLEER. The CDR3 contains 14 residues. DNA for the CDR3: TGCGCCAGCAGCCAAGGGGAGGCCCCAGATACGCAGTATTTT. Residues: CASSQGEAPDTQYF.

V is TRBV6-5 and J is TRBJ1-1; possible D gene TRBD1, 6 bases. The germline gives CDR1 MNHEY, CDR2 SVGAGI. With 0 bases removed from V and 6 bases from J, the gap between germline ends came to 11 bases. CDR3 size: 14 residues. Here the CDR3 reads CASSYSMGAAEAFF. Here the CDR3 DNA reads TGTGCCAGCAGTTACTCCATGGGGGCAGCTGAAGCTTTCTTT.

This clonotype was observed many times. The V and J genes are TRBV10-3 and TRBJ2-5, with 12 positions matching TRBD2. The germline CDR1 and CDR2 sequences are ENHRY and SYGVKD. V lost 6 bases to trimming and J lost 2 bases; unmatched junction nucleotides: 7. CDR3 length: 16 residues. CDR3 bases: TGTGCCATCAGCAAGACTAGCGGGGGAGGACAAGAGACCCAGTACTTC. Its protein product is CAISKTSGGGQETQYF.

V is TRBV25-1 and J is TRBJ1-6; tentative D call: TRBD1 (5 bases). Germline-derived CDR1 and CDR2 are MGHDK and SYGVNS. V dropped 6 bases and J dropped 5 bases, with 11 bases sitting between them. The CDR3 runs 14 residues. The CDR3: CASRDIGDNSPLHF. Here the CDR3 DNA reads TGTGCCAGCAGAGACATAGGGGATAATTCACCCCTCCACTTT.

The J gene is TRBJ1-5, the V gene TRBV4-1, with 8 bases matching TRBD1. Per the germline V gene, CDR1 is MGHRA and CDR2 is YSYEKL. This CDR3 has 19 residues. J lost 2 bases, V lost 4 bases, and 16 bases had no gene match. CDR3 amino acids: CASSPSEGQGAPGNQPQHF. In DNA form, the CDR3 reads TGCGCCAGCAGCCCAAGCGAGGGGCAGGGGGCCCCCGGCAATCAGCCCCAGCATTTT.

The table lists this clonotype with many counts. The chain carries TRBV6-1 and TRBJ2-2; D not certain. The CDR3 has 13 residues. Deletions cut 2 bases from V and 2 bases from J, with 3 bases between. Looked up from germline, CDR1 is MNHNS and CDR2 is SASEGT. The CDR3 loop reads CASSEPNTGELFF. The CDR3 nucleotides read TGTGCCAGCAGTGAACCAAACACCGGGGAGCTGTTTTTT.

This clonotype has just a few counts. The V gene is TRBV3-1, the J gene TRBJ2-1; the D gene is possibly TRBD2 (5 bases). This CDR3 spans 13 amino acids. V was cut by 5 bases and J by 3 bases, with 8 bases left in between. Germline loops: CDR1 LGHDT, CDR2 YNNKEL (reference sequence). CDR3 amino acids: CASSTRGYNEQFF. As DNA, the CDR3 is TGTGCCAGCAGCACCCGGGGCTACAATGAGCAGTTCTTC.

This chain links TRBV2 with TRBJ2-6; the match to TRBD1 covers 11 bases. The CDR3 extends over 18 amino acids. CDR1 and CDR2 from the germline V gene are SNHLY and FYNNEI. V dropped 3 bases and J dropped 0; count of bases not matched to a gene: 4. The CDR3 is CASSDGQGAVSGANVLTF. In nucleotides, the CDR3 is TGTGCCAGCAGTGACGGACAGGGGGCCGTCTCTGGGGCCAACGTCCTGACTTTC.

This clonotype turned up a few times. The chain carries TRBV4-3 and TRBJ2-7, with D perhaps being TRBD1 or TRBD2 (5 bases each). Deletions cut 0 bases from V and 1 base from J, with 16 bases between. The CDR3 consists of 17 residues. The germline V gene encodes CDR1 LGHNA and CDR2 YSLEER. For the CDR3, the DNA is TGCGCCAGCAGCCAAGATCAAGACGGGGACCGTTCCTACGAGCAGTACGTC. It encodes CASSQDQDGDRSYEQYV.

This rearrangement joins TRBV7-2 to TRBJ2-5; possibly TRBD1 for D (6 bases). V was trimmed by 6 bases and J by 1 base, leaving 12 bases between them. Germline CDR1 reads SGHTA; CDR2 reads FQGNSA. This CDR3 is built from 14 residues. This CDR3 is CASSGQGPQETQYF. Written as DNA, the CDR3 is TGTGCCAGCAGTGGTCAGGGGCCCCAAGAGACCCAGTACTTC.

This clonotype occurred many times. The V gene is TRBV3-1, the J gene TRBJ1-2; the match to TRBD1 covers 9 bases. The V segment lost 2 bases and the J segment 7 bases; nucleotides outside the gene matches: 11. The V gene's germline CDR1 is LGHDT and CDR2 YNNKEL (reference sequence). This CDR3 is built from 16 residues. The CDR3 DNA sequence: TGTGCCAGCAGCCAACGGACAGGGGTCTCGTACGTTGGCTACACCTTC. As protein: CASSQRTGVSYVGYTF. Variable domain in full (rest from reference TRBV3-1 and TRBJ1-2): DTAVSQTPKYLVTQMGNDKSIKCEQNLGHDTMYWYKQDSKKFLKIMFSYNNKELIINETVPNRFSPKSPDKAHLNLHINSLELGDSAVYFCASSQRTGVSYVGYTFGSGTRLTVV.

The rearrangement uses TRBV7-9 and TRBJ1-1, with D perhaps matching TRBD1 (5 bases). The germline V gene has CDR1 SEHNR and CDR2 FQNEAQ (reference sequence). This CDR3 has 16 amino acids. V was pared by 5 bases and J by 5 bases, with 21 bases between. CDR3 sequence: CASSPAPWRGGTEAFF. The DNA for the CDR3 is TGTGCCAGCAGCCCCGCTCCGTGGAGGGGAGGGACTGAAGCTTTCTTT. Variable domain in full (rest from reference TRBV7-9 and TRBJ1-1): DTGVSQNPRHKITKRGQNVTFRCDPISEHNRLYWYRQTLGQGPEFLTYFQNEAQLEKSRLLSDRFSAERPKGSFSTLEIQRTEQGDSAMYLCASSPAPWRGGTEAFFGQGTRLTVV.

This clonotype appeared a few times. V is TRBV4-3 and J is TRBJ2-4; no firm D call. Germline CDR1 reads LGHNA; CDR2 reads YSLEER. The CDR3 loop spans 15 amino acids. Trimming pared 5 bases from V and 2 bases from J, leaving 13 bases between. The CDR3 region has the DNA TGCGCCAGCAGCGCTGTATACATTACCAAAAACATTCAGTACTTC. Translated, it gives CASSAVYITKNIQYF.

This clonotype has only a few counts. The rearrangement uses TRBV10-3 and TRBJ2-1, with 8 bases aligning to TRBD1. In germline, CDR1 is ENHRY, CDR2 SYGVKD. There are 14 residues in the CDR3. V shed 2 bases, J shed 10 bases, and the junction held 7 bases outside the gene matches. The CDR3 DNA reads TGTGCCATCAGTGAGGGTCAGGGGGCAGGGGAGCAGTTCTTC. It is translated as CAISEGQGAGEQFF.

This clonotype came up a few times. The CDR3 DNA reads TGCGCCAGCAGCCAAGCCCAGAAGGGTGAAGCTTTCTTT. Translating gives CASSQAQKGEAFF. V gene TRBV4-3 combines with J gene TRBJ1-1; D unresolved. V was shortened by 1 base and J by 7 bases, with 10 bases between the two germline ends. The V gene's germline CDR1 is LGHNA and CDR2 YSLEER. The length of the CDR3 is 13 residues.

The chain has TRBV15 and TRBJ2-1; D possibly corresponds to TRBD1 (6 bases). V lost 1 base, J lost 10 bases, and 8 bases lay in between. This CDR3 is built from 12 residues. CDR1 is LNHNV, CDR2 YYDKDF, per germline (reference sequence). The CDR3 is CATSRGGTEQFF. The CDR3 DNA sequence: TGTGCCACCAGCAGAGGAGGGACAGAGCAGTTCTTC.

The V gene is TRBV29-1, the J gene TRBJ2-3; perhaps TRBD1 as D (6 bases). V gave up 6 bases and J gave up 1 base, with 14 bases separating them. The V gene's germline CDR1 is SQVTM and CDR2 ANQGSEA. The CDR3 sequence is 14 residues long. The CDR3 protein is CSVDQGYGTDTQYF. CDR3 coding DNA: TGCAGCGTCGACCAGGGGTACGGCACAGATACGCAGTATTTT.